This note documents a single T cell receptor beta chain sequence. Original data processing: Researchers report that nucleated cell counts were estimated from reference gene primer amplification. Sequencing used immunoSEQ multiplex PCR; TCRdb keeps in-frame clones, though not all of them. From that table come the V and J calls and clone size; the DNA was used to work out D and trimming. The profile shows roughly 230,000 clones, nearly 90% of them singletons. This record comes from a study of blood T cell repertoires in COVID-19. About the research overall: Samples of COVID-19 (acute and convalescent) were obtained from the United States, Italy and Spain. The cDNA or gDNA used as material had been derived from T cells, B-cell-depleted T cells, or PBMCs.

This CDR3 contains 20 residues. The junction had 24 bases not matched to a gene; V was cut back by 8 bases and J by 9 bases. Germline V CDR1 and CDR2: SGHTA, FQGTGA. The specimen sequenced was peripheral blood. The source is a human donor in a cohort sampled during active COVID-19. The chain employs TRBV7-3 and TRBJ2-1, with 14 bases identical to TRBD2. CDR3 in DNA: TGTGCCAGCTCTCCAATCCCGCTCCAGAAGACTAGCGGGAGGGCGTTTGAGCAGTTCTTC. Encoded protein: CASSPIPLQKTSGRAFEQFF.